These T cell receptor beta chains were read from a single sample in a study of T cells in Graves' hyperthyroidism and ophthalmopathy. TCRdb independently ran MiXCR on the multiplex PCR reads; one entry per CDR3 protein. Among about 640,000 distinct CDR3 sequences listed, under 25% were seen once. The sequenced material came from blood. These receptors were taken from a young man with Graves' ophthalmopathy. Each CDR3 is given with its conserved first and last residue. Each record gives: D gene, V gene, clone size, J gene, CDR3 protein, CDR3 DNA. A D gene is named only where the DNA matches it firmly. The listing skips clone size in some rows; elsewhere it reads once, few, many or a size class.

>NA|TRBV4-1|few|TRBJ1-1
CASSQAGQETEAFF
TGCGCCAGCAGCCAGGCAGGTCAGGAGACTGAAGCTTTCTTT
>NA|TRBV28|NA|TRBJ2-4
CASSPATEAKNIQYF
TGTGCCAGCAGTCCGGCTACCGAAGCCAAAAACATTCAGTACTTC
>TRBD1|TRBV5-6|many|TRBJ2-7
CASSSVGQDRYEQYF
TGTGCCAGCAGCTCGGTGGGACAGGACCGCTACGAGCAGTACTTC
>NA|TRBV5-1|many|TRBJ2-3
CASSSTADTDTQYF
TGCGCCAGCAGCTCAACTGCGGACACAGATACGCAGTATTTT
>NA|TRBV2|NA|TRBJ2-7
CASIGAGSYEQYF
TGTGCCAGCATCGGCGCGGGGTCCTACGAGCAGTACTTC
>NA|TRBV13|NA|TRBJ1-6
CASNRQTYNSPLHF
TGTGCCAGCAACCGACAGACCTATAATTCACCCCTCCACTTT
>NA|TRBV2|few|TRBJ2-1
CATPSGPRSDNEQFF
TGTGCCACTCCTTCCGGGCCCCGCAGTGACAATGAGCAGTTCTTC
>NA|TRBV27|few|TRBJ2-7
CASSLLEGSTYEQYF
TGTGCCAGCAGTTTGTTGGAGGGGTCTACCTACGAGCAGTACTTC
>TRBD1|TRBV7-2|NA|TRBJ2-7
CASSLDGAGGAYEQYF
TGTGCCAGCAGCTTAGACGGGGCAGGGGGCGCTTACGAGCAGTACTTC
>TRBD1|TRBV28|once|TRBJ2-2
CASTSSDREGVGGELFF
TGTGCCAGCACCTCCTCGGACAGGGAAGGGGTGGGCGGGGAGCTGTTTTTT
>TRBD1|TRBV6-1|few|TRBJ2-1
CASTRDRVYNEQFF
TGTGCCAGCACCCGGGACAGGGTTTACAATGAGCAGTTCTTC
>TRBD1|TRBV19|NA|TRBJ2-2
CASSTIGTGGVGELFF
TGTGCCAGTAGTACCATCGGGACAGGGGGCGTCGGGGAGCTGTTTTTT
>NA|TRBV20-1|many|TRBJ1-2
CSARDRIGVRYGYTF
TGCAGTGCTAGAGATCGGATCGGAGTACGGTATGGCTACACCTTC
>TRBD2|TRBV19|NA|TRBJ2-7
CASSKTSGGFGYEQYF
TGTGCCAGTAGTAAAACTAGCGGGGGGTTTGGATACGAGCAGTACTTC
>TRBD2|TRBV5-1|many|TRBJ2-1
CASCSGIYNEQFF
TGCGCCAGCTGTAGCGGGATATACAATGAGCAGTTCTTC
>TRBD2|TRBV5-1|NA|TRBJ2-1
CASKMAGGSNEQFF
TGCGCCAGCAAGATGGCGGGAGGGAGTAATGAGCAGTTCTTC
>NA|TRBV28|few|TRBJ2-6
CASSPHRVLRGSGANVLTF
TGTGCCAGCAGTCCCCACCGGGTCCTTAGGGGCTCTGGGGCCAACGTCCTGACTTTC
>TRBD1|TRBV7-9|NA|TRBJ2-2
CASSSDRVGYTGELFF
TGTGCCAGCAGCTCAGACAGGGTGGGATACACCGGGGAGCTGTTTTTT
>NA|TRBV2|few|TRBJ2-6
CASSVLAVRAGANVLTF
TGTGCCAGCAGTGTACTAGCCGTAAGGGCGGGGGCCAACGTCCTGACTTTC
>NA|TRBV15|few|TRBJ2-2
CATSRDPHTGELFF
TGTGCCACCAGCAGAGATCCCCACACCGGGGAGCTGTTTTTT
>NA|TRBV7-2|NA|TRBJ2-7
CASSLAAGFYEQYF
TGTGCCAGCAGCTTAGCGGCAGGTTTCTACGAGCAGTACTTC
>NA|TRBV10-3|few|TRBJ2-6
CAISVVTVSGANVLTF
TGTGCCATCAGTGTGGTCACGGTCTCTGGGGCCAACGTCCTGACTTTC
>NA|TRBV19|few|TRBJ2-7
CASKGKGPYEQYF
TGTGCCAGTAAGGGAAAGGGACCCTACGAGCAGTACTTC
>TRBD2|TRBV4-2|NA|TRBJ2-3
CASSQDTTSGRFSADTQYF
TGTGCCAGCAGCCAAGATACAACTAGCGGGCGATTTAGTGCAGATACGCAGTATTTT
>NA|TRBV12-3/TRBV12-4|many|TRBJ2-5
CASSTGLQETQYF
TGTGCCAGCAGTACGGGCCTCCAAGAGACCCAGTACTTC
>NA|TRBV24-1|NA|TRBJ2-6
CRDSGANVLTF
TGTCGGGACTCTGGGGCCAACGTCCTGACTTTC
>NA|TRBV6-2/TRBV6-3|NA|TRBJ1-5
CAGSFGDRVGPQHF
TGTGCCGGATCATTCGGGGACCGTGTTGGGCCCCAGCATTTT
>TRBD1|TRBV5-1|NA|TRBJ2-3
CASSRVTFGTGSTDTQYF
TGCGCCAGCAGCCGGGTTACCTTTGGGACAGGGAGCACAGATACGCAGTATTTT
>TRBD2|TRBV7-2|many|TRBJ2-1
CASSLGTSGSDEQFF
TGTGCCAGCAGCTTGGGGACTAGCGGGAGCGATGAGCAGTTCTTC
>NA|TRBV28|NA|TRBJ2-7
CATDPGNSYEQYF
TGTGCCACCGATCCCGGGAACTCCTACGAGCAGTACTTC
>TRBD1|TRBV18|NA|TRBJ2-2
CASSREGAANTGELFF
TGTGCCAGCTCACGTGAGGGGGCCGCGAACACCGGGGAGCTGTTTTTT
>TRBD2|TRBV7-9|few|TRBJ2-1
CASSLAAGDNEQFF
TGTGCCAGCAGCTTAGCAGCGGGAGACAATGAGCAGTTCTTC
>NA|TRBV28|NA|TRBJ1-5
CASSFTGINQPQHF
TGTGCCAGCAGTTTCACAGGGATTAATCAGCCCCAGCATTTT
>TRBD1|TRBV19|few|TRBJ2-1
CATSQTGFSSYNEQFF
TGTGCCACTTCCCAGACAGGGTTCAGCTCCTACAATGAGCAGTTCTTC
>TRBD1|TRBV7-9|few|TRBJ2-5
CASSPSGTGGETQYF
TGTGCCAGCAGCCCGTCCGGGACAGGGGGGGAGACCCAGTACTTC
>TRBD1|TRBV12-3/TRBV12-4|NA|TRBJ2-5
CASSSGQGGSETQYF
TGTGCCAGCAGTAGCGGACAGGGGGGTTCGGAGACCCAGTACTTC
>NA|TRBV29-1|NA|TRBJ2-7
CSVGGGSNEQYF
TGCAGCGTTGGAGGGGGATCTAACGAGCAGTACTTC
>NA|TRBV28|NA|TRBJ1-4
CASSFQAATNEKLFF
TGTGCCAGCAGTTTCCAGGCCGCAACTAATGAAAAACTGTTTTTT
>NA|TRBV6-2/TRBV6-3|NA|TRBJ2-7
CATQGLRGGYEQYF
TGTGCCACCCAGGGGTTAAGAGGGGGCTACGAGCAGTACTTC
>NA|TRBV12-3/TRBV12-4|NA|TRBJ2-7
CASGGGGNSYEQYF
TGTGCCAGCGGGGGGGGCGGTAACTCCTACGAGCAGTACTTC
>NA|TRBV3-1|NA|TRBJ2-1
CASSPSALAPYNEQFF
TGTGCCAGCAGCCCGTCCGCCCTAGCCCCTTACAATGAGCAGTTCTTC
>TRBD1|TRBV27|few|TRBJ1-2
CASCPGQGGYGYTF
TGTGCCAGCTGCCCGGGACAGGGTGGCTATGGCTACACCTTC
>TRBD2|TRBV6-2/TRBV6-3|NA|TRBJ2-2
CASSYSLAEGKNTGELFF
TGTGCCAGCAGTTATAGTCTAGCGGAGGGGAAGAACACCGGGGAGCTGTTTTTT
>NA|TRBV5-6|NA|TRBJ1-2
CASSLRSSGGGNGYTF
TGTGCCAGCAGCTTGAGGTCGTCAGGTGGAGGTAATGGCTACACCTTC
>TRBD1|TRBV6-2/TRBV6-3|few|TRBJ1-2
CASRGDRGSGYTF
TGTGCCAGCAGGGGGGACAGGGGTTCTGGCTACACCTTC
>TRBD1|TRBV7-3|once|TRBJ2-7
CASSLGTGTGGAYEQYF
TGTGCCAGCAGCTTAGGGACCGGGACAGGGGGGGCCTACGAGCAGTACTTC
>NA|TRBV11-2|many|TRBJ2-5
CASSLDLGIKAGTQYF
TGTGCCAGCAGCTTAGATCTCGGGATCAAAGCTGGGACCCAGTACTTC
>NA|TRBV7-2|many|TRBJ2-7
CASSSAGGLYEQYF
TGTGCCAGCAGCTCGGCAGGAGGTCTCTACGAGCAGTACTTC
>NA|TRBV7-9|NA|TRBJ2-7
CASSQGGSNEQYF
TGTGCCAGCAGCCAGGGGGGGAGCAACGAGCAGTACTTC
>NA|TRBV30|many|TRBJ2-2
CAWMGPRNTGELFF
TGTGCCTGGATGGGACCGAGGAACACCGGGGAGCTGTTTTTT
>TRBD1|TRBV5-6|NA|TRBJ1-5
CASSPGTGYSQPQHF
TGTGCCAGCAGCCCCGGGACAGGGTACAGTCAGCCCCAGCATTTT
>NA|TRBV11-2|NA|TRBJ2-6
CASSRGLPGSPGANVLTF
TGTGCCAGCAGCCGTGGACTCCCCGGTTCCCCTGGGGCCAACGTCCTGACTTTC
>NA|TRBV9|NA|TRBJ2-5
CASSVAAVQETQYF
TGTGCCAGCAGCGTAGCGGCAGTTCAAGAGACCCAGTACTTC
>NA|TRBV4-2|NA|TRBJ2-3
CASSHGTPVTDTQYF
TGTGCCAGCAGCCACGGGACACCCGTCACAGATACGCAGTATTTT
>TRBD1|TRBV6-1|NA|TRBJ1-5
CASNSQGDHQPQHF
TGTGCCAGCAACTCACAGGGGGACCATCAGCCCCAGCATTTT